These 20 T cell receptor beta chains share one sample of origin, sequenced in a study of OX40 agonist ivuxolimab in advanced cancers. Using immunoSEQ multiplex PCR, the repertoire was profiled, and TCRdb retains in-frame clones only, with some absent. The sample records 45,000 to 50,000 clones, about 90% being singletons. This specimen consisted of CD4+ or CD8+ T cells sorted from blood, obtained in a trial of the OX40 agonist ivuxolimab. These receptors were obtained from an adult with an advanced solid tumor such as melanoma, head and neck, liver or kidney cancer.

This clone has only one observation. This chain uses TRBV10-3 with TRBJ1-1, with TRBD1 matching over 9 bases. Trimming at V came to 0 bases and at J to 5 bases, leaving 7 bases not matched to a gene. Looked up from germline, CDR1 is ENHRY and CDR2 is SYGVKD. The CDR3 contains 16 residues. Here the CDR3 reads CAISESGTGFDTEAFF. CDR3 nucleotide sequence: TGTGCCATCAGTGAGTCAGGGACAGGGTTCGATACTGAAGCTTTCTTT.

The rearrangement uses TRBV30 and TRBJ1-1, with D unclear. Per the germline V gene, CDR1 is GTSNPN and CDR2 is SVGIG (reference sequence). V lost 1 base and J 4 bases, leaving 13 bases between the germline ends. This CDR3 spans 14 amino acids. The CDR3 nucleotides read TGTGCCTGGAGTGAGTTCCGGGGTGGCACTGAAGCTTTCTTT. This sequence encodes CAWSEFRGGTEAFF.

The chain joins TRBV10-3 to TRBJ2-3; the D gene could be TRBD1 or TRBD2 (5 bases each). Trimming pared 7 bases from V and 0 bases from J, leaving 17 bases between. The germline gives CDR1 ENHRY, CDR2 SYGVKD. The CDR3 runs to 16 residues. As DNA, the CDR3 is TGTGCCATCAACCCATCCGGGACCCTGAGCACAGATACGCAGTATTTT. It encodes CAINPSGTLSTDTQYF.

V usage is TRBV7-6 and J usage is TRBJ2-2; 13 bases line up with TRBD2. This CDR3 comprises 15 residues. J lost 5 bases, V lost 5 bases, and 2 bases had no gene match. Germline CDR1 reads SGHVS; CDR2 reads FNYEAQ. CDR3 coding DNA: TGTGCCAGCAGCCGGACTAGCGGGGGAACCGGGGAGCTGTTTTTT. It specifies CASSRTSGGTGELFF.

The V and J genes are TRBV27 and TRBJ1-3; unclear D gene. The V and J ends lost 5 bases and 3 bases respectively, with 17 bases between them. The CDR3 contains 16 residues. Germline-derived CDR1 and CDR2 are MNHEY and SMNVEV (reference sequence). In DNA form, the CDR3 reads TGTGCCAGCAGTCGGGATCCGGGTGTGGGTGGAAACACCATATATTTT. Its translation is CASSRDPGVGGNTIYF.

In its sample, this clone ranks as medium-sized. V and J are TRBV7-2 and TRBJ2-1, with D maybe TRBD2 (5 bases). CDR1 and CDR2 (germline): SGHTA, FQGNSA. Trimming took off 6 bases at V and 7 bases at J, with 19 bases between the two ends. This CDR3 contains 15 residues. The CDR3 protein is CASSLPYSVRNEQFF. As DNA, the CDR3 is TGTGCCAGCAGTCTCCCTTATAGCGTAAGGAATGAGCAGTTCTTC.

This clone was seen once. The genes are TRBV27 and TRBJ1-5; TRBD1 matches at 7 bases. The CDR3 length is 15 residues. Trimming at V came to 6 bases and at J to 1 base, leaving 6 bases not matched to a gene. Germline V gene lookup returns CDR1 MNHEY and CDR2 SMNVEV (reference sequence). In DNA form, the CDR3 reads TGTGCCAGCAGACCTAGGGGGCTAAGCAATCAGCCCCAGCATTTT. Its protein is CASRPRGLSNQPQHF.

This clone has only one observation. This chain connects TRBV7-8 to TRBJ2-3; possible D gene TRBD2, 5 bases. V gave up 5 bases and J gave up 1 base, with 10 bases separating them. This CDR3 comprises 14 residues. CDR1 SGHVS and CDR2 FQNEAQ come from the germline V gene. The CDR3 DNA reads as TGTGCCAGCAGCCGGGGATCTGGCACAGATACGCAGTATTTT. It yields the protein CASSRGSGTDTQYF.

This clone occurred once. The V and J genes are TRBV4-3 and TRBJ2-3; a weak D match, TRBD1 (5 bases). Per germline, CDR1 LGHNA and CDR2 YSLEER. V was pared by 0 bases and J by 2 bases, with 15 bases between. The CDR3 covers 17 residues. The CDR3 protein is CASSQDLEWGLTDTQYF. DNA of the CDR3: TGCGCCAGCAGCCAAGATTTGGAGTGGGGCCTCACAGATACGCAGTATTTT.

The CDR3 DNA reads as TGCGCCAGCAGCCCCGGACAGGGTTACTACGAGCAGTACTTC. Residues: CASSPGQGYYEQYF. The rearrangement links TRBV5-1 to TRBJ2-7; 8 bases are shared with TRBD1. Germline V CDR1 and CDR2: SGHRS, YFSETQ. The CDR3 totals 14 residues. After removal of 4 bases from V and 3 bases from J, the junction contained 6 bases not matched to a gene.

This chain connects TRBV18 to TRBJ2-1; perhaps TRBD2 as D (6 bases). The V and J ends lost 3 bases and 3 bases respectively, with 18 bases between them. This CDR3 contains 17 residues. Germline V gene lookup returns CDR1 KGHSH and CDR2 LQKENI. In DNA, the CDR3 is TGTGCCAGCTCACCCACCGTATCCGGGAGCCTCTACAATGAGCAGTTCTTC. The encoded protein is CASSPTVSGSLYNEQFF.

The chain has TRBV27 and TRBJ2-7, with D perhaps matching TRBD1 (6 bases). Trimming cost V 6 bases and J 6 bases, with 15 bases left between them. The CDR3 runs to 13 residues. Germline CDR1 and CDR2: MNHEY and SMNVEV (reference sequence). The CDR3 here is CASRPGTTGEQYF. The CDR3, as DNA: TGTGCCAGCAGACCCGGGACAACCGGCGAGCAGTACTTC.

The chain combines TRBV5-1 with TRBJ1-5, with D perhaps matching TRBD1 (5 bases). V lost 5 bases and J 6 bases, leaving 18 bases between the germline ends. This CDR3 is 15 amino acids long. Per germline, CDR1 SGHRS and CDR2 YFSETQ. CDR3 region: CASRIGSGERQPQHF. The CDR3 DNA follows: TGCGCCAGCAGAATCGGCTCGGGGGAACGTCAGCCCCAGCATTTT. Looking up the rest from reference TRBV5-1 and TRBJ1-5 gives the full variable domain: KAGVTQTPRYLIKTRGQQVTLSCSPISGHRSVSWYQQTPGQGLQFLFEYFSETQRNKGNFPGRFSGRQFSNSRSEMNVSTLELGDSALYLCASRIGSGERQPQHFGDGTRLSIL.

This clone was seen a handful of times. The V gene is TRBV27, the J gene TRBJ2-7; no definite D call. Germline CDR1 MNHEY, CDR2 SMNVEV (reference sequence). The CDR3 extends over 12 amino acids. The V gene lost 6 bases and the J gene lost 0 bases, with 6 bases spanning the gap. CDR3 nucleotide sequence: TGTGCCAGCAGCCCAAGCTCCTACGAGCAGTACTTC. Protein product: CASSPSSYEQYF.

The J gene is TRBJ2-1, the V gene TRBV6-5; possibly TRBD2 for D (5 bases). V was clipped by 2 bases and J by 2 bases, with 7 bases between them. CDR1 is MNHEY and CDR2 is SVGAGI in the germline V gene. The CDR3 runs to 14 residues. The CDR3 sequence is CASSYEAAYNEQFF. The CDR3 coding sequence is TGTGCCAGCAGTTACGAAGCGGCCTACAATGAGCAGTTCTTC.

CDR3 DNA: TGTGCCAGCAGCTTAGCGGGACAGGGGGCGAATGAGCAGTTCTTC. Amino acids: CASSLAGQGANEQFF. The chain recombines TRBV7-9 with TRBJ2-1; 12 positions agree with TRBD1. There are 15 residues in the CDR3. Germline V CDR1 and CDR2: SEHNR, FQNEAQ (reference sequence). The J segment lost 7 bases and the V segment lost 0 bases, leaving 1 base of the junction unmatched.

This chain joins TRBV4-3 and TRBJ1-1; a possible D gene is TRBD1 (6 bases). Germline V gene lookup returns CDR1 LGHNA and CDR2 YSLEER. Trimming removed 0 bases from V and 5 bases from J, with 13 bases in between. The CDR3 length is 15 residues. The CDR3 DNA reads as TGCGCCAGCAGCCAAGATTGGGGGGCGAGGACTGAAGCTTTCTTT. This translates into CASSQDWGARTEAFF.

As for this clone: A much larger clone lies one base from this, so it may be a read error. Other DNA sequences in this sample translate to the same CDR3. J is TRBJ1-5 and V is TRBV6-6, with a possible D match to TRBD1 (5 bases). Germline V gene data show CDR1 as MNHNY and CDR2 as SVGAGI (reference sequence). The CDR3 covers 14 residues. The V gene lost 5 bases and the J gene lost 4 bases, with 12 bases spanning the gap. DNA for the CDR3: TGTGCCAGCAGTCCCGGGACTGAAAATCAGCCCCAGCATTTT. The encoded protein is CASSPGTENQPQHF.

The sample holds one count of this clone. A far larger clone differs by one base, so this is likely a read error. The chain links TRBV13 to TRBJ2-7; weak D call: TRBD1 (5 bases). Per the germline V gene, CDR1 is PRHDT and CDR2 is FYEKMQ (reference sequence). V was cut by 5 bases and J by 0 bases, with 8 bases left in between. The CDR3 sequence is 13 residues long. The CDR3: CASSRQSSYEQYF. CDR3 sequence (DNA): TGTGCCAGCAGCCGACAGTCCTCCTACGAGCAGTACTTC.

The chain employs TRBV11-2 and TRBJ2-3; TRBD2 is a possible D gene (6 bases). The V end lost 5 bases, the J end lost 4 bases, and 16 bases lay between the germline ends. The CDR3 is made up of 15 amino acids. Germline CDR1 and CDR2: SGHAT and FQNNGV. CDR3 region: CASSLVGGASDTQYF. The CDR3 DNA sequence: TGTGCCAGCAGCCTAGTGGGCGGGGCCTCAGATACGCAGTATTTT.